The 18 T cell receptor beta chains below all came from one sample that was sequenced in a study of T cell changes during pregnancy in multiple sclerosis (dated by TCRdb to the late 2010s). Libraries were prepared through the immunoSEQ multiplex PCR assay. TCRdb retrieved this table from immuneACCESS and kept in-frame rearrangements only. Not all clones are present; in checked studies, unresolved V genes account for under half, and no reason is known for the remainder. The sample table lists roughly 29,000 clones, approximately 94% of them with a count of one. The top ten clonotypes cover less than 0.55% of the sample. Sequenced material: CD4+ T cells from peripheral blood mononuclear cells, taken after pregnancy. The receptors shown here come from a female donor with multiple sclerosis, enrolled in a pregnancy study.

The CDR3 sequence: CASSELRDRFEKLFF. CDR3 DNA: TGTGCCAGCAGCGAACTCCGGGACAGGTTCGAAAAACTGTTTTTT. The rearrangement links TRBV11-2 to TRBJ1-4, with TRBD1 matching 8 bases. Germline V CDR1 and CDR2: SGHAT, FQNNGV. J was trimmed by 8 bases and V by 5 bases; bases with no gene match: 10. The CDR3 length is 15 residues.

This sequence joins TRBV18 and TRBJ2-7; no reliable D call. Germline V gene data show CDR1 as KGHSH and CDR2 as LQKENI. V was clipped by 0 bases and J by 0 bases, with 9 bases between them. The CDR3 has 15 amino acids. The CDR3 loop is CASSPPATTSYEQYF. CDR3 bases: TGTGCCAGCTCACCACCGGCAACAACCTCCTACGAGCAGTACTTC.

This sequence joins TRBV7-2 and TRBJ2-1; no clear D gene. This CDR3 comprises 16 residues. CDR1 is SGHTA, CDR2 FQGNSA, per germline. V shed 2 bases and J shed 4 bases, with 15 bases lying between them. The CDR3 here is CASSLPGLNPYNEQFF. The CDR3 region has the DNA TGTGCCAGCAGCTTACCGGGTCTTAACCCGTACAATGAGCAGTTCTTC.

CDR3 protein: CAWDYRGRMSTEAFF. The CDR3, as DNA: TGTGCCTGGGATTACAGGGGGCGCATGTCGACTGAAGCTTTCTTT. J is TRBJ1-1 and V is TRBV30, with 9 nucleotides matching TRBD1. Looked up from germline, CDR1 is GTSNPN and CDR2 is SVGIG (reference sequence). J was trimmed by 5 bases and V by 5 bases; bases with no gene match: 12. The CDR3 is 15 residues long.

The V gene is TRBV2, the J gene TRBJ1-1, with D unresolved. Germline assignment: CDR1 SNHLY and CDR2 FYNNEI. CDR3 length equals 14 residues. V shed 2 bases and J shed 1 base, with 8 bases lying between them. The CDR3 here is CASSESYGNTEAFF. The CDR3 DNA reads TGTGCCAGCAGTGAATCATACGGGAACACTGAAGCTTTCTTT.

The rearrangement joins TRBV2 to TRBJ1-2; D perhaps matches TRBD1 (5 bases). Germline V lookup: CDR1 SNHLY, CDR2 FYNNEI. V was shortened by 7 bases and J by 0 bases, with 9 bases between the two germline ends. This CDR3 has 13 amino acids. The CDR3 DNA is TGTGCCAGCACCAGGGACTCTAACTATGGCTACACCTTC. Its translation: CASTRDSNYGYTF.

This chain uses TRBV7-9 with TRBJ1-2; TRBD1 might be the D (6 bases). V gave up 7 bases and J gave up 4 bases, with 16 bases separating them. Germline CDR1 SEHNR, CDR2 FQNEAQ (reference sequence). This CDR3 has 14 residues. As DNA, the CDR3 is TGTGCCAGCACGGACAGTGTGACCTTCTATGGCTACACCTTC. Amino acid sequence: CASTDSVTFYGYTF.

This chain uses TRBV4-1 with TRBJ1-5; 7 bases agree with TRBD1. V trimming: 10 bases; J trimming: 8 bases; junction bases outside the gene matches: 11. Per the germline V gene, CDR1 is MGHRA and CDR2 is YSYEKL. The CDR3 sequence is 13 residues long. CDR3 residues: CATSGGIEEPQHF. The CDR3 DNA is TGCGCCACCTCAGGGGGTATTGAAGAGCCCCAGCATTTT.

V and J are TRBV2 and TRBJ2-1, with a tentative D call TRBD2 (6 bases). The germline V and J ends were trimmed by 8 bases and 7 bases, with 15 bases remaining between them. The germline V gene encodes CDR1 SNHLY and CDR2 FYNNEI. This CDR3 is built from 13 residues. CDR3 amino acids: CASGRELMNEQFF. In nucleotides, the CDR3 is TGTGCCAGCGGTCGGGAGCTTATGAATGAGCAGTTCTTC. Full variable domain (remainder filled in from reference TRBV2 and TRBJ2-1): EPEVTQTPSHQVTQMGQEVILRCVPISNHLYFYWYRQILGQKVEFLVSFYNNEISEKSEIFDDQFSVERPDGSNFTLKIRSTKLEDSAMYFCASGRELMNEQFFGPGTRLTVL.

The chain employs TRBV30 and TRBJ2-7; unclear D gene. Trimming stripped 4 bases from V and 3 bases from J, with 10 bases between. The germline gives CDR1 GTSNPN, CDR2 SVGIG (reference sequence). The CDR3 length is 12 residues. This chain's CDR3 is CAWTENSYEQYF. In DNA, the CDR3 is TGTGCCTGGACAGAGAACAGCTACGAGCAGTACTTC.

The chain couples TRBV10-1 to TRBJ2-7; tentatively, D is TRBD1 (5 bases). V lost 0 bases, J lost 2 bases, and 14 bases lay in between. This CDR3 has 16 residues. The germline CDR1 and CDR2 sequences are WNHNN and SYGVQD (reference sequence). The CDR3 loop is CASSESAGPGTYEQYF. The CDR3 DNA sequence: TGCGCCAGCAGTGAGTCAGCAGGACCAGGGACCTACGAGCAGTACTTC.

This clone occurred once. The chain couples TRBV5-1 to TRBJ1-1; maybe TRBD1 (5 bases). Germline lookup yields CDR1 SGHRS and CDR2 YFSETQ. The V gene lost 0 bases and the J gene lost 4 bases, with 13 bases spanning the gap. The CDR3 loop spans 15 amino acids. The CDR3 sequence is CASSLDPGVSTEAFF. The CDR3 nucleotides are TGCGCCAGCAGCTTGGATCCGGGGGTGAGCACTGAAGCTTTCTTT.

The V gene is TRBV5-1, the J gene TRBJ1-2; 10 bases match TRBD1. J lost 8 bases, V lost 4 bases, and 11 bases had no gene match. This CDR3 has 15 residues. The V gene's germline CDR1 is SGHRS and CDR2 YFSETQ. The CDR3: CASSAGTGEVIGYTF. The DNA for the CDR3 is TGCGCCAGCAGCGCCGGGACAGGGGAAGTAATAGGCTACACCTTC.

The V call is TRBV7-9, the J call TRBJ2-6; 8 bases align to TRBD1. CDR1 is SEHNR, CDR2 FQNEAQ, per germline (reference sequence). The CDR3 is 18 amino acids. Trimming cost V 2 bases and J 0 bases; bases outside gene matches: 6. The CDR3 nucleotides are TGTGCCAGCAGCTTATGGGCAGGGGGCACCTCTGGGGCCAACGTCCTGACTTTC. Translating gives CASSLWAGGTSGANVLTF.

This chain links TRBV1 with TRBJ2-5; the DNA was not compared with TRBD2, the D call given in the table. TRBV1 is a recognized pseudogene. CDR3 length: 11 amino acids. The CDR3 region has the DNA TGCCCGGGACTACGCGAGGAGACCCAGTACTTC. Residues: CPGLREETQYF.

V and J are TRBV27 and TRBJ1-2; no reliable D call. In germline, CDR1 is MNHEY, CDR2 SMNVEV (reference sequence). V gave up 2 bases and J gave up 8 bases, with 15 bases separating them. This CDR3 comprises 14 residues. The CDR3 sequence is CASSLHVAAGGYTF. CDR3 nucleotides: TGTGCCAGCAGTTTACATGTAGCTGCGGGCGGCTACACCTTC.

The genes are TRBV9 and TRBJ1-2, with D tentatively TRBD1 (5 bases). The CDR3 runs to 16 residues. Germline CDR1 and CDR2: SGDLS and YYNGEE. V lost 0 bases and J lost 0, with 12 bases in between. CDR3 sequence (DNA): TGTGCCAGCAGCGTAGCTACAGGAGAGACTAACTATGGCTACACCTTC. It is translated as CASSVATGETNYGYTF.

The J gene is TRBJ2-7, the V gene TRBV7-2; 13 bases line up with TRBD2. The trim removed 5 bases at V and 6 bases at J, leaving 7 bases unmatched. This CDR3 spans 15 amino acids. Germline CDR1 is SGHTA and CDR2 is FQGNSA. The CDR3 loop is CASSPSLAGGSEQYF. In nucleotides, the CDR3 is TGTGCCAGCAGCCCGTCACTAGCGGGAGGGAGCGAGCAGTACTTC.